Below, 9 T cell receptor beta chains from the same sample are listed, as sequenced in a study of blood T cell repertoires in COVID-19. TCRdb's table, derived via immunoSEQ multiplex PCR, lists solely in-frame clones and lacks some. The table lists roughly 40,000 clones, more than 65% of them singletons, with approximately 62% in the top ten. The sample taken for sequencing was peripheral blood. All receptors come from a man older than 75 with acute or convalescent COVID-19.

V gene TRBV30 combines with J gene TRBJ2-7, with 11 bases lining up with TRBD2. V lost 0 bases to trimming and J lost 4 bases; unmatched junction nucleotides: 2. In germline, CDR1 is GTSNPN, CDR2 SVGIG (reference sequence). CDR3 length: 14 residues. This chain's CDR3 is CAWSVTSGKYEQYF. The DNA for the CDR3 is TGTGCCTGGAGTGTGACTAGCGGGAAGTACGAGCAGTACTTC. Together with reference TRBV30 and TRBJ2-7, the CDR3 gives the full variable domain: SQTIHQWPATLVQPVGSPLSLECTVEGTSNPNLYWYRQAAGRGLQLLFYSVGIGQISSEVPQNLSASRPQDRQFILSSKKLLLSDSGFYLCAWSVTSGKYEQYFGPGTRLTVT.

The V gene is TRBV7-9, the J gene TRBJ2-3; D might be TRBD2 (5 bases). Trimming left V 2 bases short and J 6 bases short, with 6 bases between. The CDR3 contains 12 residues. Germline V gives CDR1 SEHNR, CDR2 FQNEAQ (reference sequence). The DNA for the CDR3 is TGTGCCAGCAGCTTAACGGGGGATACGCAGTATTTT. Translated, it gives CASSLTGDTQYF.

This chain uses TRBV7-9 with TRBJ1-3; possibly TRBD1 for D (6 bases). This CDR3 has 12 residues. Germline-derived CDR1 and CDR2 are SEHNR and FQNEAQ (reference sequence). Trimming removed 3 bases at V and 11 bases at J, with 11 bases between. CDR3 nucleotides: TGTGCCAGCAGCTTTCCACAGGGTTCCATATATTTT. Its translation is CASSFPQGSIYF.

This clone is labeled medium-sized. CDR3 sequence: CSVGEGNQPQHF. In DNA form, the CDR3 reads TGCAGCGTCGGGGAGGGGAATCAGCCCCAGCATTTT. The chain has TRBV29-1 and TRBJ1-5, with D perhaps TRBD1 (5 bases). Germline V lookup: CDR1 SQVTM, CDR2 ANQGSEA. The CDR3 spans 12 residues. V dropped 6 bases and J dropped 4 bases, with 10 bases sitting between them.

The rearrangement links TRBV10-3 to TRBJ1-6; D possibly corresponds to TRBD1 (6 bases). The CDR3 totals 15 residues. The germline V and J ends were trimmed by 3 bases and 7 bases, with 13 bases remaining between them. From germline, CDR1 is ENHRY and CDR2 SYGVKD. The CDR3 DNA is TGTGCCATCAGTGAAGGGCAGGGGAGCAATTCACCCCTCCACTTT. Translated: CAISEGQGSNSPLHF.

The chain carries TRBV6-6 and TRBJ2-7; D gene ambiguous. The CDR3 sequence is 13 residues long. Germline V gene sequence: CDR1 MNHNY, CDR2 SVGAGI (reference sequence). V shed 4 bases and J shed 0 bases, with 7 bases lying between them. Written as DNA, the CDR3 is TGTGCCAGCAGTTTGAGAAACTCCTACGAGCAGTACTTC. Translated, it gives CASSLRNSYEQYF.

The V and J genes are TRBV5-1 and TRBJ2-5; 10 nucleotides agree with TRBD1. Per the germline V gene, CDR1 is SGHRS and CDR2 is YFSETQ. J gave up 2 bases and V 2 bases, and 3 bases lay outside the gene matches. This CDR3 has 15 amino acids. The CDR3 DNA follows: TGCGCCAGCAGCTTTGGGACAGGGGCACAAGAGACCCAGTACTTC. Protein product: CASSFGTGAQETQYF. The variable domain in full, with the rest retrieved from reference TRBV5-1 and TRBJ2-5, is KAGVTQTPRYLIKTRGQQVTLSCSPISGHRSVSWYQQTPGQGLQFLFEYFSETQRNKGNFPGRFSGRQFSNSRSEMNVSTLELGDSALYLCASSFGTGAQETQYFGPGTRLLVL.

The gene calls are TRBV5-5 and TRBJ2-7; 8 positions agree with TRBD2. Unmatched junction bases numbered 5, after V lost 0 bases and J lost 0 bases. The CDR3 runs 16 residues. Germline CDR1 is SGHKS and CDR2 is YYEKEE (reference sequence). The DNA of the CDR3 is TGTGCCAGCAGCTTGGTCGGTAGCGGGACCTCCTACGAGCAGTACTTC. This sequence encodes CASSLVGSGTSYEQYF. The full variable domain, rest sourced from reference TRBV5-5 and TRBJ2-7, is DAGVTQSPTHLIKTRGQQVTLRCSPISGHKSVSWYQQVLGQGPQFIFQYYEKEERGRGNFPDRFSARQFPNYSSELNVNALLLGDSALYLCASSLVGSGTSYEQYFGPGTRLTVT.

J is TRBJ2-1 and V is TRBV19; 8 bases line up with TRBD1. V lost 5 bases and J lost 6; bases outside the gene matches: 12. The CDR3 totals 16 residues. Germline V gives CDR1 LNHDA, CDR2 SQIVND (reference sequence). The CDR3 protein is CASSPLDRGFSNEQFF. The CDR3 nucleotides read TGTGCCAGTAGTCCTCTCGACAGGGGATTTTCCAATGAGCAGTTCTTC.